This entry lists 6 T cell receptor beta chains sequenced from one sample in a study of T cell changes during pregnancy in multiple sclerosis. TCRdb's table, derived via immunoSEQ multiplex PCR, lists solely in-frame clones and lacks some. The sample carries approximately 49,000 clones, over 80% recorded once. This specimen consisted of CD4+ T cells from peripheral blood mononuclear cells, obtained in the second trimester of pregnancy. These receptors came from a female donor in good health, enrolled as a control in a pregnancy study.

The chain combines TRBV28 with TRBJ2-5; TRBD2 might be the D (5 bases). The germline gives CDR1 MDHEN, CDR2 SYDVKM. This CDR3 spans 16 amino acids. The germline V and J ends were trimmed by 1 base and 1 base, with 13 bases remaining between them. The CDR3 DNA follows: TGTGCCAGCAGTTTATTTCTAGCCTCAACCCAAGAGACCCAGTACTTC. Protein: CASSLFLASTQETQYF.

The genes are TRBV4-3 and TRBJ2-5; 8 bases agree with TRBD1. CDR3 length: 15 amino acids. Germline loops: CDR1 LGHNA, CDR2 YSLEER. Losses at the gene ends were 2 bases for V and 4 bases for J; bases not matched to a gene: 6. CDR3 in amino acids: CASSQNPGQGETQYF. CDR3 nucleotide sequence: TGCGCCAGCAGCCAAAACCCCGGACAGGGAGAGACCCAGTACTTC.

The chain uses TRBV4-1 and TRBJ1-1; D remains ambiguous. Germline CDR1 is MGHRA and CDR2 is YSYEKL. The CDR3 sequence is 14 residues long. The V end was cut by 6 bases, the J end by 0 bases, with 11 bases between. The CDR3 loop is CASRRSVMNTEAFF. The DNA for the CDR3 is TGCGCCAGCAGGCGGAGCGTCATGAACACTGAAGCTTTCTTT.

Comments on this clone: At the DNA level, this CDR3 is encoded by other sequences in the same sample as well. This chain joins TRBV7-9 and TRBJ2-5; D not certain. CDR3 size: 13 residues. Germline-derived CDR1 and CDR2 are SEHNR and FQNEAQ (reference sequence). Trimming cost V 5 bases and J 5 bases, with 12 bases left between them. CDR3 coding DNA: TGTGCCAGCAGCCTTCACTCCATGGAGACCCAGTACTTC. Amino acids: CASSLHSMETQYF.

The chain carries TRBV28 and TRBJ2-5; a weak D match, TRBD1 (5 bases). V was cut by 6 bases and J by 5 bases, with 16 bases left in between. Germline lookup yields CDR1 MDHEN and CDR2 SYDVKM. This CDR3 is 14 amino acids long. The CDR3 protein is CASRASWGRETQYF. CDR3 DNA: TGTGCCAGCAGAGCCTCGTGGGGCCGGGAGACCCAGTACTTC.

The chain recombines TRBV4-1 with TRBJ2-2; possible D gene TRBD2, 5 bases. Germline-derived CDR1 and CDR2 are MGHRA and YSYEKL. The CDR3 length is 16 residues. V lost 1 base, J lost 1 base, and 10 bases lay in between. The CDR3 reads CASSQGRGKNTGELFF. CDR3 coding DNA: TGCGCCAGCAGCCAAGGGAGAGGGAAGAACACCGGGGAGCTGTTTTTT.